This record concerns one T cell receptor beta chain sequence. What antigen it recognizes has not been identified. In total, over 600 healthy bone marrow donors made up the cohort. At the time of sampling, all cohort members were nominally healthy, though unrecorded immune exposures were likely present. The donor tested CMV seronegative, placing the donor among the approximately 360 seronegative members of the cohort. Every donor gave a peripheral blood sample, and the peripheral blood mononuclear cells from that sample were used for TCR beta sequencing. Genomic DNA was extracted from the blood cell samples with the Qiagen DNeasy Blood Extraction Kit. Receptor amplification or capture employed the immunoSEQ multiplex PCR assay. For the multiplex PCR, a mixture combining 60 forward primers for TCR Vbeta segments and 13 reverse primers for TCR Jbeta segments was used. Amplification of the CDR3 region of rearranged TCR beta genes was performed with a multiplex PCR assay on genomic DNA. Amplified TCR beta libraries were sequenced as 87-base-pair reads on the Illumina HiSeq System. As for the original processing: In a later analysis, some 80 million unique TCR beta chains were counted across the 500 to 850 repertoires, and around 10 million of these chains were shared by at least two donors. A nearest-neighbor algorithm error-corrected the raw reads and collapsed the reads into unique sequences, merging closely related sequences to remove PCR and sequencing errors. CDR3 sequences were aligned to IMGT reference sequences to assign V, D and J gene segments. For a sequence to be retained, at least a six-nucleotide match to both a V gene segment and a J gene segment was required. Rearrangements were classified as productive when the CDR3 lacked stop codons and remained in frame with V and J, and all other rearrangements were classified as non-productive. Following IMGT convention, CDR3 was defined as the stretch from the second conserved V-encoded cysteine up to the conserved J-encoded phenylalanine. In an earlier analysis of some 550 of the donors, sequences lacking an unambiguous match to a single V gene segment were excluded. In an earlier analysis of almost 600 of the donors, a V segment was called functional when productive rearrangements were above 56.7%, and segregating when the standard deviation between donors exceeded 5%. A statistical classification framework was built to diagnose cytomegalovirus status from the catalog of TCR beta chain sequences. V and J gene assignment, in a later analysis, came from comparing TCR nucleotide sequences with IMGT/GENE-DB human TR gene sequences. Using the TCRdist pipeline, a later analysis assigned CDR3 sequences along with most-parsimonious VDJ recombination scenarios. In a later analysis, every TCR beta chain was defined by the combination of its CDR3 amino acid sequence and its V-gene family, and reads without a unique V-gene family were dropped. As a way to deal with suspected cross-contamination and a sequencing artifact, a later analysis dropped more than 500 nucleotide sequences that were highly shared and had low generation probability. For each public chain, a later analysis derived a clonal expansion index from normalized ranks of inferred template counts within each repertoire. In a later analysis, generation probabilities were computed with a VDJ recombination model fitted to out-of-frame rearrangements, and the resulting probabilities were checked against IGoR. A later analysis scored TCR-TCR, TCR-HLA and TCR-CMV co-occurrence with hypergeometric tests, applying a repertoire-size bias correction to TCR pairs. In a later analysis, false discovery rates were estimated by permuting HLA or CMV assignments 20 times. In a later analysis, co-occurring TCRs were grouped using DBSCAN, with TCRdist sequence similarity added in when clustering inside HLA-allele-positive subsets. Repertoires with fewer than 30,000 or more than 120,000 public chains were left out of co-occurrence clustering, as were about five repertoires with anomalous nucleotide sharing. The source is immuneACCESS, and TCRdb retained only in-frame sequences with V and J called. Part of the clones is not carried over; for the studies checked, unresolved V genes explain less than half of this, and the remainder is unexplained. Clone size and V and J calls were adopted from that table, with D and trimming inferred from the DNA. The table for this sample lists 91,000 or so clones. The top ten constitute around 3.4% of the sample.

This sample is drawn from a study of cytomegalovirus exposure and HLA in healthy donors (dated 2017 in TCRdb). About the full investigation: An earlier analysis of approximately 590 of the donors reported 250 to 300 Gb of sequence data and 100 million to 130 million unique TCR beta sequences from 150 million to 200 million T cells. In an earlier analysis of more than 550 of the donors, high-throughput TCR beta sequencing was used to judge whether each TCR beta V gene segment behaved as functional or pseudogenic. A later genetic analysis used genome-wide SNP genotypes for about three fifths of the 666 donors, treating that subset as a discovery cohort. A later analysis re-examined previously published TCR beta repertoires from hundreds of donors and added high-resolution HLA genotyping to investigate patterns of TCR occurrence. Among the roughly 380 genotyped donors, around 81% belonged to the genetic ancestry cluster associated with self-reported Caucasian donors. Typing coverage differed by locus: A, B, C, DRB1 and DQB1 were typed in roughly 620-630 donors, DQA1 in about 510, DPA1 in some 570, and DPB1 in 472. High-throughput TCR immunosequencing, statistical association of individual TCRs with disease status, and machine learning were combined to predict cytomegalovirus infection status. Several DR-DQ haplotypes were treated as single units for association and clustering because of strong linkage in the cohort. Donor age, sex, ethnicity and CMV serostatus were compiled alongside the repertoire data. A separate validation cohort of more than 100 different subjects was used in addition to the approximately 610-subject first cohort. About 300 gigabases of sequencing data and around 80 million unique TCR sequences made up an early release that covered approximately 620 HLA-typed donors. Every repertoire in the discovery cohort had been generated on one and the same sequencing platform. Both class I and class II loci were covered by HLA typing, at four-digit resolution. Using immunosequencing, the study profiled T cell repertoires from fewer than 700 subjects and related those repertoires to cytomegalovirus serostatus. Rather than using new phenotypic data, the later analysis identified candidate immune exposures from TCR beta sequences and from how often those sequences occurred across donors. The study aimed to test whether cataloging public T cell receptors could reveal signatures of past pathogen exposure. Across approximately 400 genotyped donors of the cohort, an average of approximately 200,000 unique TCR beta nucleotide sequences per donor were sequenced, and roughly 20% of those sequences were non-productive. Summary of the overall study and its limitations: In a later analysis, several top co-occurrence clusters were reported to appear linked to parvovirus B19, influenza, CMV and Epstein-Barr virus. Immune exposure information for the cohort was limited to CMV serostatus. In an earlier analysis of around 600 of the donors, most TCR beta V segments appeared in productive rearrangements about 87% or about 30% of the time, broadly matching IMGT annotations. The cohort was sequenced for TCR beta chains only, and without alpha or paired-chain data the features that could be detected were limited. In vitro tests confirmed that three of the cytomegalovirus-associated TCR beta chains recognize cytomegalovirus antigens. According to a later genetic analysis, donors in an Asian-associated ancestry cluster had fewer N-insertions in productive TCRs than the roughly 670-donor mean. In a later analysis, most CMV-associated TCR beta chains were found to appear HLA-restricted, with HLA associations seemingly driven largely by CMV exposure. A cluster of highly shared sequence variants was judged likely to be a technical artifact of the sequencing pipeline. The earlier analysis of about 600 of the donors excluded 15 to 20 rarely observed V segments, including chromosome 9 orphons, because counts were too low. Some IMGT-functional V segments, including TRBV6-2 and TRBV6-3, could not be distinguished by the 87-base-pair reads and were therefore excluded. Presence/absence analyses assumed roughly uniform sequencing depth across donors, an assumption that may not hold. Linkage disequilibrium might explain the correlated functional status among segregating V segments, but an unknown experimental factor could not be excluded. A later analysis found that HLA-associated TCR beta chains were more clonally expanded and had lower generation probabilities than equally common non-associated chains. The classifier was reported to diagnose cytomegalovirus status with high specificity and sensitivity in both the original and validation cohorts. The study listed 170 or so TCR beta chains as associated with cytomegalovirus. According to a later analysis, TCR association rates differed among HLA loci, with DRB1 alleles showing the most associated TCRs and HLA-C alleles showing the fewest. In a later genetic analysis, a missense DCLRE1C variant was associated with V-gene and J-gene trimming of TCR beta chains, and the association was replicated in an independent cohort. A further reported finding was that TCR beta sequences accurately predicted the HLA-A and HLA-B alleles for most subjects in the first cohort. It was suggested by the authors that the approach could potentially be generalized to other disease states and immunological phenotypes. In a later analysis, around 15,000 TCR beta sequences were associated with specific HLA alleles at a false discovery rate of 0.05. When HLA alleles, especially DR and DQ, strongly co-occurred, attributing TCR associations to individual alleles was difficult. Across donors, most TCR sequences were observed very rarely, whereas some public TCRs were present in many individuals. Because HLA typing was missing for some donors at each locus, association tests included only the typed subset.

The CDR3 covers 16 residues, taking in both the cysteine and the phenylalanine. The entry retains the CDR3 DNA only, 48 bases that are in frame from base 1. The junction shows trimming of 5 bases on V and 7 bases on J, plus 18 bases between the germline ends. Reading the germline V gene (reference sequence) gives CDR1 MNHEY and CDR2 SMNVEV. Sequencing was carried out using PBMCs. This TCR derives from a woman in her 30s in good health and CMV-seronegative. This chain joins TRBV27 to TRBJ1-6; no D gene can be assigned with confidence. The base sequence is TGTGCCAGCAGTGCCTGGACTGGTGGAGAGAATTCACCCCTCCACTTT. This gives the protein CASSAWTGGENSPLHF.